These 7 T cell receptor beta chains share one sample of origin, sequenced in a study of blood T cell repertoires in COVID-19. Sequenced by immunoSEQ multiplex PCR; TCRdb stores in-frame clones only, minus some. The top ten clones hold roughly 3.7% of a sample with a few hundred thousand clones, 75% to 90% of them seen once. Sequenced input: peripheral blood. The receptors originated from a woman aged 18-29 years with acute or convalescent COVID-19.

The J gene is TRBJ1-2, the V gene TRBV29-1, with 7 bases aligning to TRBD1. V was clipped by 4 bases and J by 0 bases; unmatched bases: 8. The CDR3 runs 15 residues. CDR1 and CDR2 from the germline V gene are SQVTM and ANQGSEA. The CDR3 loop is CSVGGDSRSNYGYTF. The CDR3 nucleotides are TGCAGCGTTGGAGGGGACAGTCGTTCTAACTATGGCTACACCTTC.

The rearrangement uses TRBV7-2 and TRBJ2-7; 7 bases align to TRBD1. CDR3 length: 12 residues. Unmatched junction bases numbered 6, after V lost 9 bases and J lost 4 bases. Germline-derived CDR1 and CDR2 are SGHTA and FQGNSA. Here the CDR3 reads CASGTVDYEQYF. The CDR3 DNA reads TGTGCCAGTGGGACAGTGGATTACGAGCAGTACTTC.

This chain joins TRBV2 and TRBJ1-6; tentatively, D is TRBD1 (5 bases). With 8 bases removed from V and 10 bases from J, the gap between germline ends came to 18 bases. Germline CDR1 is SNHLY and CDR2 is FYNNEI. The CDR3 consists of 14 residues. The CDR3 DNA is TGTGCCAGCTTAACTCAGGGAATTAGCTCACCCCTCCACTTT. The encoded protein is CASLTQGISSPLHF.

The rearrangement joins TRBV11-2 to TRBJ2-1, with 9 positions matching TRBD1. V lost 1 base, J lost 4 bases, and 2 bases stayed unmatched. The CDR3 totals 15 residues. Germline CDR1 is SGHAT and CDR2 is FQNNGV. CDR3 coding DNA: TGTGCCAGCAGCTTAGGGGACAGGGTTTACAATGAGCAGTTCTTC. It encodes CASSLGDRVYNEQFF.

This chain connects TRBV5-4 to TRBJ2-7; 7 bases match TRBD1. The germline V gene encodes CDR1 SGHNT and CDR2 YYREEE (reference sequence). V shed 0 bases, J shed 3 bases, and the junction held 6 bases outside the gene matches. The CDR3 contains 15 residues. CDR3 sequence reads: CASSLVSAGGYEQYF. CDR3 DNA sequence: TGTGCCAGCAGCTTGGTTTCGGCAGGGGGCTACGAGCAGTACTTC. The whole variable domain, remainder taken from reference TRBV5-4 and TRBJ2-7, is ETGVTQSPTHLIKTRGQQVTLRCSSQSGHNTVSWYQQALGQGPQFIFQYYREEENGRGNFPPRFSGLQFPNYSSELNVNALELDDSALYLCASSLVSAGGYEQYFGPGTRLTVT.

The chain employs TRBV27 and TRBJ2-7, with 7 bases aligning to TRBD1. Germline V gene lookup returns CDR1 MNHEY and CDR2 SMNVEV (reference sequence). CDR3 size: 17 residues. The V segment lost 6 bases and the J segment 0 bases; nucleotides outside the gene matches: 14. The CDR3 sequence: CASSRPSRQGLSYEQYF. DNA for the CDR3: TGTGCCAGCAGCCGTCCCTCCCGACAGGGTCTCTCCTACGAGCAGTACTTC.

This clone was counted a single time. This rearrangement joins TRBV24-1 to TRBJ2-1; 9 nucleotides match TRBD2. V was clipped by 5 bases and J by 5 bases; unmatched bases: 15. The CDR3 runs to 18 residues. From germline, CDR1 is KGHDR and CDR2 SFDVKD. The CDR3 coding sequence is TGTGCCACCAGTGGATGGGGGACTAGCATCCTTTGGGACAATGAGCAGTTCTTC. It is translated as CATSGWGTSILWDNEQFF.